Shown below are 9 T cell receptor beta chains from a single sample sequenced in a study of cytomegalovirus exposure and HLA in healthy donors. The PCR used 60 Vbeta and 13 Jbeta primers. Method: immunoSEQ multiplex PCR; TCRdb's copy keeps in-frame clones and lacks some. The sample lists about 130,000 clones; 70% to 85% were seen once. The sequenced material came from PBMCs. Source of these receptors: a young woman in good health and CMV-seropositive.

The CDR3 protein is CATSGLAGEQFF. CDR3 bases: TGCGCCACGAGCGGGCTAGCGGGGGAGCAGTTCTTC. V usage is TRBV4-1 and J usage is TRBJ2-1, with 9 bases identical to TRBD2. Germline V gene lookup returns CDR1 MGHRA and CDR2 YSYEKL. This CDR3 is built from 12 residues. V lost 10 bases, J lost 10 bases, and 8 bases stayed unmatched.

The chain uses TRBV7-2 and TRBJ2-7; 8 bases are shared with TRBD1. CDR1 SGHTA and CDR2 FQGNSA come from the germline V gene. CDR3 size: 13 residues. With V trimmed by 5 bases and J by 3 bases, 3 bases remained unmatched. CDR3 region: CASSLTGVYEQYF. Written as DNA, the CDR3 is TGTGCCAGCAGCCTGACAGGGGTCTACGAGCAGTACTTC. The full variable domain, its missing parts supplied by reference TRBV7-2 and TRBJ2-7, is GAGVSQSPSNKVTEKGKDVELRCDPISGHTALYWYRQSLGQGLEFLIYFQGNSAPDKSGLPSDRFSAERTGGSVSTLTIQRTQQEDSAVYLCASSLTGVYEQYFGPGTRLTVT.

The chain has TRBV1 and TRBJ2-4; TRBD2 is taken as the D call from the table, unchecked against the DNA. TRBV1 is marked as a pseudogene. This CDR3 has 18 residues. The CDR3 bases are TGCACCAGCAGCCATGGACTAGCGGGGCCCGTAGCCAAAAACATTCAGTACTTC. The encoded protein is CTSSHGLAGPVAKNIQYF.

The CDR3 protein is CASSPGWATETQYF. For the CDR3, the DNA is TGTGCCAGCAGTCCCGGCTGGGCGACCGAGACCCAGTACTTC. The genes are TRBV6-5 and TRBJ2-5, with D uncertain. The CDR3 consists of 14 residues. Looked up from germline, CDR1 is MNHEY and CDR2 is SVGAGI. V was cut by 5 bases and J by 5 bases, with 15 bases left in between.

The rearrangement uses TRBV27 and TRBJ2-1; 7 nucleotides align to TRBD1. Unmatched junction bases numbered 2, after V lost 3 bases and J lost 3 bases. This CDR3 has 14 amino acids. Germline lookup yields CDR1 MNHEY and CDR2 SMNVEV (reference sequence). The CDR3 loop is CASSFTGVYNEQFF. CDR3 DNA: TGTGCCAGCAGTTTCACAGGGGTCTACAATGAGCAGTTCTTC.

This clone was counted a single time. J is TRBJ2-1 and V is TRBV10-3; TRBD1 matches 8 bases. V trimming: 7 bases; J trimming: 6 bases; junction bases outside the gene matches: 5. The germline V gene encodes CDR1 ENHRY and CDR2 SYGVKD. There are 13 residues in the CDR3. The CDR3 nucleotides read TGTGCCATCACCACAGGGACAGGCAATGAGCAGTTCTTC. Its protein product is CAITTGTGNEQFF.

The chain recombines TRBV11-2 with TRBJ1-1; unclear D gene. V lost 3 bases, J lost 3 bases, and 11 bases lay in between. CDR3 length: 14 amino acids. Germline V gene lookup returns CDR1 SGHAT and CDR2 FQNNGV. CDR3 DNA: TGTGCCAGCAGCTTCGGAGGGCAGGACACTGAAGCTTTCTTT. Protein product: CASSFGGQDTEAFF.

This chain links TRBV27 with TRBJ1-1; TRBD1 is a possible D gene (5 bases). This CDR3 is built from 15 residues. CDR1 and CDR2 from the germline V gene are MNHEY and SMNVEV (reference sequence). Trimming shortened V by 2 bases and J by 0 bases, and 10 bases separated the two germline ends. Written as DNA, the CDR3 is TGTGCCAGCAGTTTACCCGGCAGGGTGAACACTGAAGCTTTCTTT. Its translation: CASSLPGRVNTEAFF.

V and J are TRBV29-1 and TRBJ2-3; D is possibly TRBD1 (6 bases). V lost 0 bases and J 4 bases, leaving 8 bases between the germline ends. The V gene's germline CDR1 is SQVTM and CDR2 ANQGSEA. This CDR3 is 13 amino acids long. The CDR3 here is CSVEDPGADTQYF. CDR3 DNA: TGCAGCGTTGAAGACCCAGGGGCAGATACGCAGTATTTT.